This passage covers 28 T cell receptor beta chains from one sample sequenced in a study of T cells in Graves' hyperthyroidism and ophthalmopathy (dated by TCRdb to about 2019). Libraries came from multiplex PCR. Sequenced on an Illumina HiSeq 2000. TCR beta CDR3 regions were amplified from RNA transcripts. The TCR CDR3 was subjected to a first round of RT-PCR using the HTBI primer set and the Qiagen OneStep RT-PCR kit. The raw public reads went through TCRdb reprocessing: fastp at Q25, MiXCR clone calling, in-frame beta chains kept. Merged by CDR3 protein, the rows form single entries marked with the most common genes and DNA. The sample table shows around 800,000 distinct CDR3 sequences, and roughly 40% are seen once. Of the sample, about 8.9% falls within the top ten clones. The sequenced material came from blood. The receptors stem from a man between 18 and 35 years old with Graves' hyperthyroidism.

V usage is TRBV19 and J usage is TRBJ2-2; the D call may be TRBD1 or TRBD2 (5 bases each). V was cut by 8 bases and J by 3 bases, with 10 bases left in between. Germline V gene lookup returns CDR1 LNHDA and CDR2 SQIVND (reference sequence). The CDR3 is 13 residues long. CDR3 in amino acids: CASGAGDTGELFF. CDR3 nucleotides: TGTGCCAGTGGGGCGGGTGACACCGGGGAGCTGTTTTTT.

This clonotype was counted at least ten times. This rearrangement joins TRBV15 to TRBJ1-5; possibly TRBD1 for D (5 bases). Germline V lookup: CDR1 LNHNV, CDR2 YYDKDF (reference sequence). This CDR3 has 15 residues. V lost 5 bases and J 9 bases, leaving 20 bases between the germline ends. CDR3 sequence: CATSASGTGTGPQHF. Written as DNA, the CDR3 is TGTGCCACCAGCGCCAGCGGCACGGGGACTGGGCCCCAGCATTTT.

There are a few counts of this clonotype. V and J are TRBV19 and TRBJ2-5, with D unclear. Germline V gene lookup returns CDR1 LNHDA and CDR2 SQIVND (reference sequence). The CDR3 is made up of 13 amino acids. V lost 5 bases and J lost 2, with 9 bases in between. The CDR3 DNA sequence: TGTGCCAGTAGTTACCGGAAACAAGAGACCCAGTACTTC. Protein: CASSYRKQETQYF.

This clonotype was seen a single time. The gene calls are TRBV4-1 and TRBJ2-5, with 10 bases that match TRBD2. This CDR3 is built from 18 residues. J lost 3 bases, V lost 5 bases, and 15 bases had no gene match. Germline V gene sequence: CDR1 MGHRA, CDR2 YSYEKL. The CDR3 reads CASSTQSIQRGGKETQYF. The CDR3 nucleotides are TGCGCCAGCAGCACCCAGTCTATACAGCGGGGGGGCAAAGAGACCCAGTACTTC.

The chain combines TRBV7-9 with TRBJ2-7; weak D call: TRBD2 (6 bases). V lost 5 bases and J 2 bases, leaving 13 bases between the germline ends. CDR3 size: 14 residues. Germline V lookup: CDR1 SEHNR, CDR2 FQNEAQ (reference sequence). CDR3 DNA: TGTGCCAGCAGCCCGATGGGGGGACCCTACGAGCAGTACTTC. Translated, it gives CASSPMGGPYEQYF.

V gene TRBV5-6 combines with J gene TRBJ2-7; D is undetermined. From germline, CDR1 is SGHDT and CDR2 YYEEEE. Trimming left V 0 bases short and J 3 bases short, with 7 bases between. This CDR3 spans 13 amino acids. The CDR3 DNA follows: TGTGCCAGCAGCTTGGATACATTCTACGAGCAGTACTTC. Translation gives CASSLDTFYEQYF.

The rearrangement joins TRBV11-2 to TRBJ2-3; the D gene is possibly TRBD2 (5 bases). This CDR3 is 12 amino acids long. Germline CDR1 is SGHAT and CDR2 is FQNNGV. V dropped 8 bases and J dropped 6 bases, with 12 bases sitting between them. The CDR3 DNA is TGTGCCAGCGGATCTAGCTCCGATACGCAGTATTTT. Its translation is CASGSSSDTQYF.

This clonotype has a count of ten or more. The chain recombines TRBV7-8 with TRBJ1-4; no clear D gene. The CDR3 loop spans 15 amino acids. The V gene's germline CDR1 is SGHVS and CDR2 FQNEAQ. Trimming pared 4 bases from V and 7 bases from J, leaving 16 bases between. CDR3 residues: CASSYRIGEPEKLFF. DNA of the CDR3: TGTGCCAGCAGCTATCGAATTGGGGAACCTGAAAAACTGTTTTTT.

The V and J genes are TRBV5-5 and TRBJ1-2; D call uncertain. Germline values: CDR1 SGHKS, CDR2 YYEKEE (reference sequence). The V and J ends lost 2 bases and 0 bases respectively, with 11 bases between them. This CDR3 contains 15 residues. CDR3 DNA: TGTGCCAGCAGCTTTCGAAGTACTGCTAACTATGGCTACACCTTC. Translation gives CASSFRSTANYGYTF. The variable domain in full, completed from reference TRBV5-5 and TRBJ1-2, reads DAGVTQSPTHLIKTRGQQVTLRCSPISGHKSVSWYQQVLGQGPQFIFQYYEKEERGRGNFPDRFSARQFPNYSSELNVNALLLGDSALYLCASSFRSTANYGYTFGSGTRLTVV.

Ten or more counts support this clonotype. This chain uses TRBV7-9 with TRBJ2-7; D is ambiguous. Germline-derived CDR1 and CDR2 are SEHNR and FQNEAQ (reference sequence). CDR3 length: 11 amino acids. The V gene lost 7 bases and the J gene lost 7 bases, with 11 bases spanning the gap. CDR3 sequence (DNA): TGTGCCAGCACCTTCGTTGGTGAGCAGTACTTC. This codes for CASTFVGEQYF.

This clonotype appeared a single time. The chain links TRBV2 to TRBJ1-1; 7 bases are a match to TRBD1. This CDR3 is 13 amino acids long. Losses at the gene ends were 3 bases for V and 11 bases for J; bases not matched to a gene: 9. Germline CDR1 is SNHLY and CDR2 is FYNNEI. CDR3 amino acids: CASSEGKGALAFF. The CDR3 nucleotides are TGTGCCAGCAGTGAGGGTAAGGGGGCGCTGGCTTTCTTT. The complete variable domain, with remaining parts taken from reference TRBV2 and TRBJ1-1, reads EPEVTQTPSHQVTQMGQEVILRCVPISNHLYFYWYRQILGQKVEFLVSFYNNEISEKSEIFDDQFSVERPDGSNFTLKIRSTKLEDSAMYFCASSEGKGALAFFGQGTRLTVV.

Of note for this clonotype: The DNA is left out, because the CDR3 cannot be placed on it with certainty; the CDR3 is given as TCRdb lists it. V and J are TRBV25-1 and TRBJ1-2; TRBD1 is the table's D call, not checked against the DNA. The CDR3 spans 16 amino acids, including both terminal residues. Germline CDR1 is MGHDK and CDR2 is SYGVNS. CDR3: CACSARKGRGYYGYTF.

In this sample, this clonotype turned up many times. J is TRBJ1-6 and V is TRBV10-3, with 9 bases matching TRBD1. CDR3 length: 15 amino acids. The V gene end was trimmed by 10 bases and the J gene end by 8 bases; junction bases not matched to a gene: 12. Germline CDR1 and CDR2: ENHRY and SYGVKD. The DNA of the CDR3 is TGTGCCACCAGGATCCGGGACAGGGCGGATTCACCCCTCCACTTT. Translation gives CATRIRDRADSPLHF.

This clonotype was observed many times. This chain connects TRBV10-3 to TRBJ2-7, with 8 nucleotides matching TRBD2. V was clipped by 4 bases and J by 3 bases; unmatched bases: 8. CDR3 size: 15 residues. Germline values: CDR1 ENHRY, CDR2 SYGVKD. DNA for the CDR3: TGTGCCATCAGTGGGTCGAGCGGGAGCAACTACGAGCAGTACTTC. Amino acids: CAISGSSGSNYEQYF.

This clonotype was observed at least ten times. The chain is built from TRBV29-1 and TRBJ2-7; 8 bases map to TRBD1. The J segment lost 3 bases and the V segment lost 6 bases, leaving 7 bases of the junction unmatched. CDR1 and CDR2 (germline): SQVTM, ANQGSEA. The CDR3 extends over 13 amino acids. Here the CDR3 DNA reads TGCAGCGTGAGTCAGGGGGCGGTCTACGAGCAGTACTTC. Amino acids: CSVSQGAVYEQYF.

This clonotype was counted a few times. The genes are TRBV7-3 and TRBJ2-5; 7 bases map to TRBD1. The CDR3 loop spans 18 amino acids. Trimming at V came to 5 bases and at J to 1 base, leaving 16 bases not matched to a gene. The germline V gene has CDR1 SGHTA and CDR2 FQGTGA. The CDR3 here is CASSTGDSLAGPQETQYF. DNA for the CDR3: TGTGCCAGCAGCACAGGGGACAGTCTAGCAGGACCCCAAGAGACCCAGTACTTC.

This clonotype was counted a few times. The chain recombines TRBV7-8 with TRBJ2-5; D not certain. The CDR3 consists of 12 residues. CDR1 and CDR2 from the germline V gene are SGHVS and FQNEAQ. With 4 bases removed from V and 5 bases from J, the gap between germline ends came to 8 bases. The CDR3 nucleotides are TGTGCCAGCAGCTCTCAGGATGAGACCCAGTACTTC. Translated: CASSSQDETQYF.

V is TRBV15 and J is TRBJ1-6, with D possibly TRBD1 on 5 matching bases. In germline, CDR1 is LNHNV, CDR2 YYDKDF (reference sequence). CDR3 length: 14 amino acids. V lost 7 bases and J lost 11, with 18 bases in between. CDR3 sequence: CATNLERGPPPLHF. CDR3 nucleotide sequence: TGTGCCACCAACCTCGAGAGGGGACCGCCACCCCTCCACTTT.

The table lists this clonotype with many counts. The rearrangement uses TRBV7-8 and TRBJ1-1; D is undetermined. V lost 4 bases and J 6 bases, leaving 12 bases between the germline ends. Germline V CDR1 and CDR2: SGHVS, FQNEAQ. The length of the CDR3 is 13 residues. The CDR3 sequence: CASSSREYAEAFF. CDR3 coding DNA: TGTGCCAGCAGCTCCCGGGAGTACGCTGAAGCTTTCTTT.

For this clonotype: With a much larger clone just one base away, this may be a read error. The CDR3 nucleotides read TGTGCCATCAGTGGACAGGGGGTTTCACCCCTCCACTTT. Translation: CAISGQGVSPLHF. The chain carries TRBV10-3 and TRBJ1-6, with 9 bases lining up with TRBD1. With 4 bases clipped from V and 9 bases from J, the junction kept 1 base outside the gene matches. CDR1 ENHRY and CDR2 SYGVKD come from the germline V gene. The CDR3 spans 13 residues.

The rearrangement joins TRBV4-3 to TRBJ1-1; 7 bases align to TRBD1. The CDR3 has 16 amino acids. CDR1 is LGHNA and CDR2 is YSLEER in the germline V gene. V shed 0 bases and J 2 bases; nucleotides not matched to a gene: 6. This CDR3 reads CASSQEKGTANTEAFF. CDR3 nucleotides: TGCGCCAGCAGCCAAGAAAAGGGGACAGCCAACACTGAAGCTTTCTTT.

The chain recombines TRBV6-5 with TRBJ2-7; D is perhaps TRBD2 (5 bases). The CDR3 covers 14 residues. Germline V gene sequence: CDR1 MNHEY, CDR2 SVGAGI. Trimming stripped 4 bases from V and 0 bases from J, with 10 bases between. The CDR3 nucleotides are TGTGCCAGCAGTTCGGGGATTACCTCCTACGAGCAGTACTTC. Translating gives CASSSGITSYEQYF.

This rearrangement joins TRBV11-2 to TRBJ2-5; D uncertain. Trimming pared 5 bases from V and 4 bases from J, leaving 11 bases between. Germline lookup yields CDR1 SGHAT and CDR2 FQNNGV. The CDR3 extends over 13 amino acids. The CDR3 region is CASSPLLLETQYF. The CDR3 nucleotides are TGTGCCAGCAGCCCTTTACTGCTAGAGACCCAGTACTTC.

Many counts were recorded for this clonotype. The chain couples TRBV14 to TRBJ1-2; 9 nucleotides align to TRBD1. Germline V gene data show CDR1 as SGHDN and CDR2 as FVKESK. J gave up 7 bases and V 1 base, and 1 base lay outside the gene matches. The CDR3 runs to 13 residues. In DNA form, the CDR3 reads TGTGCCAGCAGCCAAGTGGGACAGGGTGGCTACACCTTC. Its protein is CASSQVGQGGYTF.

The chain carries TRBV9 and TRBJ2-7; 12 positions match TRBD2. Matching the DNA end better, TRBJ2-1 makes the J call doubtful. CDR1 is SGDLS and CDR2 is YYNGEE in the germline V gene. The CDR3 is made up of 15 amino acids. The CDR3 is CASSVASGRENEQFF. The CDR3 bases are TGTGCCAGCAGCGTAGCTAGCGGGAGGGAAAATGAGCAGTTCTTC.

This clonotype has ten or more counts. The rearrangement uses TRBV7-8 and TRBJ2-5; D is possibly TRBD1 (5 bases). CDR1 SGHVS and CDR2 FQNEAQ come from the germline V gene. The CDR3 totals 15 residues. The V end was cut by 0 bases, the J end by 4 bases, with 12 bases between. The CDR3 sequence is CASSLAWGSGETQYF. CDR3 DNA: TGTGCCAGCAGCTTAGCGTGGGGCTCGGGAGAGACCCAGTACTTC.

The chain recombines TRBV28 with TRBJ1-5, with a weak D call TRBD1 (5 bases). V gave up 6 bases and J gave up 7 bases, with 16 bases separating them. The CDR3 spans 14 residues. CDR1 and CDR2 (germline): MDHEN, SYDVKM. CDR3 region: CASSPPGQRQPQHF. The CDR3 nucleotides read TGTGCCAGCAGCCCCCCGGGGCAAAGGCAGCCCCAGCATTTT.

This chain links TRBV6-4 with TRBJ2-5, with D perhaps TRBD1 or TRBD2 (5 bases each). The CDR3 length is 14 residues. V was shortened by 4 bases and J by 5 bases, with 14 bases between the two germline ends. The germline CDR1 and CDR2 sequences are MRHNA and SNTAGT. CDR3 bases: TGTGCCAGCAGTGCTCCTCAGGGAGAGGAGACCCAGTACTTC. As protein: CASSAPQGEETQYF.